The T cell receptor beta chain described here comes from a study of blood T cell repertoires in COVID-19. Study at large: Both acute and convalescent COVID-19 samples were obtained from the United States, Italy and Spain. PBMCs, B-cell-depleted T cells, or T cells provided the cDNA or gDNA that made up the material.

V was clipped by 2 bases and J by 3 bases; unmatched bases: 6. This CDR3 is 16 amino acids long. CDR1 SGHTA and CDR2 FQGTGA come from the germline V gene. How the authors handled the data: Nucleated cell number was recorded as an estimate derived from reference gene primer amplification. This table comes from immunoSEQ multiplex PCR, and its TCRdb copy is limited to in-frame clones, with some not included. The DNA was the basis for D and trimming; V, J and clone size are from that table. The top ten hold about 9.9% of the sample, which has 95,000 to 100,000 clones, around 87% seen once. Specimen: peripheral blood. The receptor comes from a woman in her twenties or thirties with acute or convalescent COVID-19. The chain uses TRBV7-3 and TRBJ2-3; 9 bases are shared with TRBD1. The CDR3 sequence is CASSLGQGPGTDTQYF. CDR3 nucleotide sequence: TGTGCCAGCAGCTTAGGACAGGGGCCCGGGACAGATACGCAGTATTTT.